A selection of T cell receptor beta chains follows, all from one sample in a study of T-cell reconstitution after alpha-beta-depleted transplantation in children. Each CDR3 protein gets one entry after TCRdb re-called the PCR reads with MiXCR. The profile shows about 300,000 distinct CDR3 sequences, less than 9.5% of them singletons. This material consisted of peripheral blood, taken 360 days after TCRalphabeta/CD19-depleted stem cell transplant. All receptors come from a female patient between 2 and 15 years old who had a stem cell transplant for Fanconi anemia, so the T cells may come from the graft donor. Both conserved end residues are part of each CDR3. Each record gives: D gene, V gene, clone size, J gene, CDR3 DNA, CDR3 protein. The D gene is left open where the match is weak. Some rows have no size entry. The others give once, few or many, or a class for an expanded clone.

d_call: TRBD1
v_call: TRBV6-5
clone_size: many
j_call: TRBJ2-5
cdr3_nt: TGTGCCAGCAGTTCAAGACAGGGGCGTTTAGAGACCCAGTACTTC
cdr3_aa: CASSSRQGRLETQYF

d_call: NA
v_call: TRBV5-1
clone_size: many
j_call: TRBJ2-3
cdr3_nt: TGCGCCAGCAGCCCGCGATCAGATACGCAGTATTTT
cdr3_aa: CASSPRSDTQYF

d_call: TRBD1
v_call: TRBV20-1
clone_size: many
j_call: TRBJ1-1
cdr3_nt: TGCAGTGCTAGACAGGGGGCTTTTGACTCTGAAGCTTTCTTT
cdr3_aa: CSARQGAFDSEAFF

d_call: TRBD1
v_call: TRBV29-1
clone_size: many
j_call: TRBJ2-5
cdr3_nt: TGCAGCGTTGCGGGACAGAGAAAAGAGACCCAGTACTTC
cdr3_aa: CSVAGQRKETQYF

d_call: TRBD1
v_call: TRBV28
clone_size: many
j_call: TRBJ1-1
cdr3_nt: TGTGCCAGCAGACAACCCCAAGATTGGGACAGGAGTAACACTGAAGCTTTCTTT
cdr3_aa: CASRQPQDWDRSNTEAFF

d_call: NA
v_call: TRBV20-1
clone_size: many
j_call: TRBJ1-2
cdr3_nt: TGCAGTGCTAGAGCTGGGGTGTACACCTTC
cdr3_aa: CSARAGVYTF

d_call: NA
v_call: TRBV4-1
clone_size: many
j_call: TRBJ2-2
cdr3_nt: TGCGCCAGCAGCCAGGCAAAAGGACTACCTAACACCGGGGAGCTGTTTTTT
cdr3_aa: CASSQAKGLPNTGELFF

d_call: NA
v_call: TRBV28
clone_size: many
j_call: TRBJ2-1
cdr3_nt: TGTGCCAGCAGTTTACCTAGAACCTACAATGAGCAGTTCTTC
cdr3_aa: CASSLPRTYNEQFF

d_call: NA
v_call: TRBV5-6
clone_size: many
j_call: TRBJ2-7
cdr3_nt: TGTGCCAGCAGTTCACCCCCAGGGTTATCCTACGAGCAGTACTTC
cdr3_aa: CASSSPPGLSYEQYF

d_call: TRBD1
v_call: TRBV2
clone_size: NA
j_call: TRBJ2-3
cdr3_nt: TGTGCCACAGTACTACAGGGGTTCCGCACAGATACGCAGTATTTT
cdr3_aa: CATVLQGFRTDTQYF

d_call: TRBD2
v_call: TRBV6-4
clone_size: NA
j_call: TRBJ2-3
cdr3_nt: TGTGCCAGCAGTGACTCCGTCCGCGGGGGTTGCACAGATACGCAGTATTTT
cdr3_aa: CASSDSVRGGCTDTQYF

d_call: TRBD1
v_call: TRBV3-1
clone_size: NA
j_call: TRBJ1-1
cdr3_nt: TGTGCCAGCAGCCAAGCTGGACAGGGCACTGAAGCTTTCTTT
cdr3_aa: CASSQAGQGTEAFF

d_call: NA
v_call: TRBV6-2/TRBV6-3
clone_size: few
j_call: TRBJ2-2
cdr3_nt: TGTGCCAGCATATCCGGGGCGGCAGCCGGGGAGCTGTTTTTT
cdr3_aa: CASISGAAAGELFF

d_call: NA
v_call: TRBV28
clone_size: many
j_call: TRBJ1-2
cdr3_nt: TGTGCCAGCAGTTTATGGCTCAGGGCCTATGGCTACACCTTC
cdr3_aa: CASSLWLRAYGYTF

d_call: NA
v_call: TRBV6-2/TRBV6-3
clone_size: many
j_call: TRBJ1-1
cdr3_nt: TGTGCCAGCAGTTATTGGGCTGGAACAGAAGCTTTCTTT
cdr3_aa: CASSYWAGTEAFF

d_call: NA
v_call: TRBV5-1
clone_size: many
j_call: TRBJ1-5
cdr3_nt: TGCGCCAGCAGCTTGGACGCAGGCAATCAGCCCCAGCATTTT
cdr3_aa: CASSLDAGNQPQHF

d_call: NA
v_call: TRBV7-2
clone_size: few
j_call: TRBJ2-5
cdr3_nt: TGTGCCAGCAGCCCCCGGGGATGGCCACTGACCCAGTACTTC
cdr3_aa: CASSPRGWPLTQYF

d_call: TRBD2
v_call: TRBV24-1
clone_size: many
j_call: TRBJ2-3
cdr3_nt: TGTGCCACCAGTACTACCCTCGGCGAGGAAGCGGGAGTAGGGGATACGCAGTATTTT
cdr3_aa: CATSTTLGEEAGVGDTQYF

d_call: TRBD2
v_call: TRBV5-1
clone_size: many
j_call: TRBJ2-5
cdr3_nt: TGCGCCAGCAGCCTGGGACTAGCGGGAGTGGTGGAGACCCAGTACTTC
cdr3_aa: CASSLGLAGVVETQYF

d_call: NA
v_call: TRBV27
clone_size: NA
j_call: TRBJ1-1
cdr3_nt: TGTGCCAGCAGTTATAGGTCGAACACTGAAGCTTTCTTT
cdr3_aa: CASSYRSNTEAFF

d_call: TRBD2
v_call: TRBV20-1
clone_size: many
j_call: TRBJ2-3
cdr3_nt: TGCAGTGCTGAGAGCGGGACCACAGATACGCAGTATTTT
cdr3_aa: CSAESGTTDTQYF

d_call: NA
v_call: TRBV2
clone_size: few
j_call: TRBJ1-4
cdr3_nt: TGTGCCAGCAGTGGGGGAGGGGAGAAACTGTTTTTT
cdr3_aa: CASSGGGEKLFF

d_call: NA
v_call: TRBV5-1
clone_size: many
j_call: TRBJ2-2
cdr3_nt: TGCGCCAGCAGCGGCCAGCACAACACCGGGGAGCTGTTTTTT
cdr3_aa: CASSGQHNTGELFF

d_call: TRBD2
v_call: TRBV6-1
clone_size: many
j_call: TRBJ2-2
cdr3_nt: TGTGCCAGCAAAGCTAGCGGGGGGCCGAACACCGGGGAGCTGTTTTTT
cdr3_aa: CASKASGGPNTGELFF

d_call: TRBD2
v_call: TRBV5-1
clone_size: many
j_call: TRBJ2-1
cdr3_nt: TGCGCCAGCAGTCCCGGGACTAGAGAGAATGAGCAGTTCTTC
cdr3_aa: CASSPGTRENEQFF

d_call: NA
v_call: TRBV6-1
clone_size: few
j_call: TRBJ2-7
cdr3_nt: TGTGCCAGCAGCCCCCCCAGGGGCCCCTACGAGCAGTACTTC
cdr3_aa: CASSPPRGPYEQYF